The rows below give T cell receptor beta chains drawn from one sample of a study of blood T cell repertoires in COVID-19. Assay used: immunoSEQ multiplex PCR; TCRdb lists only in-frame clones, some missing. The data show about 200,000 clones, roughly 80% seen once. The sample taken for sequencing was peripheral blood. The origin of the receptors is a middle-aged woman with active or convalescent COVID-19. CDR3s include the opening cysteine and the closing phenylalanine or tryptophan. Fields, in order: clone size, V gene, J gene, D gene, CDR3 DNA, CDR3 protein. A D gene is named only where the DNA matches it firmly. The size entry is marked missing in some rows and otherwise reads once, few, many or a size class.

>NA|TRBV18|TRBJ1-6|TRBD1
TGTGCCAGCTCACCACCTATCCGGGACAGGGGGCGCCGGAGTAATTCACCCCTCCACTTT
CASSPPIRDRGRRSNSPLHF
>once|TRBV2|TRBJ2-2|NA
TGTGCCAGCCCAATCGGGAGTTCGGCCGGGGAGCTGTTTTTT
CASPIGSSAGELFF
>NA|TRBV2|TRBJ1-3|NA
TGTGCCAGCAGTGACCGGGCGGGGGCAAACCTAAACACCATATATTTT
CASSDRAGANLNTIYF
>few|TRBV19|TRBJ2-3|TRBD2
TGTGCCACTTGGGACTCTAGCGGGGGGACAGATACGCAGTATTTT
CATWDSSGGTDTQYF
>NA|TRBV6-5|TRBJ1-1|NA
TGTGCCAGCAGTTCCACAGGGAGGGTCACTGAAGCTTTCTTT
CASSSTGRVTEAFF
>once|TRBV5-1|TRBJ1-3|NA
TGCGCCAGCAGCACGGGACAATCCTCTGGAAACACCATATATTTT
CASSTGQSSGNTIYF
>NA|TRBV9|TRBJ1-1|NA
TGTGCCAGCAGCCGACTACAGGGTTTGAACACTGAAGCTTTCTTT
CASSRLQGLNTEAFF
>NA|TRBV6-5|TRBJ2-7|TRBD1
TGTGCCAGCAGTTCCCTCCCGGGACAGGGGTCCTACGAGCAGTACTTC
CASSSLPGQGSYEQYF
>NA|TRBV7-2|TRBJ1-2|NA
TGTGCCAGCAGCTCCTTTACAGGGAATAAAGGAGGCTACACCTTC
CASSSFTGNKGGYTF
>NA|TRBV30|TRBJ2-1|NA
TGTGCCTGGAGTCGTCGGAATGAGCAGTTCTTC
CAWSRRNEQFF
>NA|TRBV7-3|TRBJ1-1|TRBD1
TGTGCCAGCAGCCTTCAGGGGGCGCCAGGCACTGAAGCTTTCTTT
CASSLQGAPGTEAFF
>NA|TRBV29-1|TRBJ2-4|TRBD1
TGCAGCGTTGCCTTGACAGGGACCTCAAACATTCAGTACTTC
CSVALTGTSNIQYF
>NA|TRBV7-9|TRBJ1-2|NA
TGTGCCAGCAGCTTAGACAGCTATGGCTACACCTTC
CASSLDSYGYTF
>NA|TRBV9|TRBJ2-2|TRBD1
TGTGCCAGCAGCTTAGACAGGGGTTCCGGGGAGCTGTTTTTT
CASSLDRGSGELFF
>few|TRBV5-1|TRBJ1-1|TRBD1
TGCGCCAGCAGCACGACAGGGTTGAACACTGAAGCTTTCTTT
CASSTTGLNTEAFF
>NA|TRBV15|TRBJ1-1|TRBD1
TGTGCCACCAGCAGAGTTTCGGACAGGGGATGGGTGGGGGCTTTCTTT
CATSRVSDRGWVGAFF
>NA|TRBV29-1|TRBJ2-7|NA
TGCAGCGTTGAAGCCCAGGGTAACGAGCAGTACTTC
CSVEAQGNEQYF
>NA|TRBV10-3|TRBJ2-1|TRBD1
TGTGCCATCAGCGAAGCCGGGGACAGGGTCCCCTACAATGAGCAGTTCTTC
CAISEAGDRVPYNEQFF
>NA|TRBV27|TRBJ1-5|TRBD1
TGTGCCAGCAGTTGGGGGACAGGGGGCGGACAGCCCCAGCATTTT
CASSWGTGGGQPQHF
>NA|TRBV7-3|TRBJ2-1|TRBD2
TGTGCCAGCAGCGCGTTAGAGGGACTAGCGAGCAATGAGCAGTTCTTC
CASSALEGLASNEQFF
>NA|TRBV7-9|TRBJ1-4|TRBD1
TGTGCCAGCAGCTTAGAAGGGGGCGCCTTTGAAAAACTGTTTTTT
CASSLEGGAFEKLFF
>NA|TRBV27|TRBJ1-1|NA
TGTGCCAGCAGTCCCGGGACAAAGAACACTGAAGCTTTCTTT
CASSPGTKNTEAFF
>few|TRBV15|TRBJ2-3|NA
TGTGCCACCAGCTCCTTCGAACTAAGCACAGATACGCAGTATTTT
CATSSFELSTDTQYF
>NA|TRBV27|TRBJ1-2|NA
TGTGCCAGCAGCCAGTTTAACTATGGCTACACCTTC
CASSQFNYGYTF
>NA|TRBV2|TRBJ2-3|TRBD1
TGTGGCGGACAGGGGACAGATACGCAGTATTTT
CGGQGTDTQYF
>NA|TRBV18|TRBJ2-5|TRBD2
TGTGCCAGCTCACCGCGTCAGGCTAGCGGGGAAGAGACCCAGTACTTC
CASSPRQASGEETQYF
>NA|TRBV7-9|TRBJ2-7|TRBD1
TGTGCCAGCAGCGGGGGCCCGGGGACAGCGAGCTCCTACGAGCAGTACTTC
CASSGGPGTASSYEQYF
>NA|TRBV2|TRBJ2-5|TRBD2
TGTGCCAGCAGTGCAATAGCGGGGGGAGGGGAGACCCAGTACTTC
CASSAIAGGGETQYF
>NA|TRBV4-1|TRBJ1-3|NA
TGCGCCAGCAGCCAGGCCGGGACAACGTTCGGCGGAAACACCATATATTTT
CASSQAGTTFGGNTIYF
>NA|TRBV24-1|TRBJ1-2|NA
TGTGCCACCAGTGACTCCTTAGGGGATGGCTACACCTTC
CATSDSLGDGYTF
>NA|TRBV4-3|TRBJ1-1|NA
TGCGCCAGCAGCCAAGTGTACTTCGGGACTGAAGCTTTCTTT
CASSQVYFGTEAFF
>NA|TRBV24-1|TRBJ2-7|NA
TGTGCCACCAGTGAAGGGACTGCCTACGAGCAGTACTTC
CATSEGTAYEQYF
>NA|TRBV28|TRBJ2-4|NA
TGTGCCAGCAGAAAGGAACTAGGGCGGAACATTCAGTACTTC
CASRKELGRNIQYF
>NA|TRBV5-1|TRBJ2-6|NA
TGCGCCAGCAGCTTCCAGGTATCTGGGGCCAACGTCCTGACTTTC
CASSFQVSGANVLTF
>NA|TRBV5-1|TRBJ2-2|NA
TGCGCCAGCAGCTTGGATCCAGGAAACACCGGGGAGCTGTTTTTT
CASSLDPGNTGELFF